These 5 T cell receptor beta chains came from one sample sequenced in a study of blood T cell repertoires in COVID-19. TCRdb's copy holds only in-frame clones and misses some; the assay was immunoSEQ multiplex PCR. The data hold fewer than 250,000 clones, with 70% to 90% observed a single time. The sequenced sample was peripheral blood. The origin of the receptors is a man aged 25-45 years with acute or convalescent COVID-19.

The chain has TRBV6-6 and TRBJ2-3, with 7 nucleotides matching TRBD1. The CDR3 consists of 13 residues. The J segment lost 10 bases and the V segment lost 2 bases, leaving 6 bases of the junction unmatched. In germline, CDR1 is MNHNY, CDR2 SVGAGI (reference sequence). DNA of the CDR3: TGTGCCAGCAGTTACGCCCCAGACAGGGCGCAGTATTTT. Protein: CASSYAPDRAQYF.

J is TRBJ1-2 and V is TRBV7-9; perhaps TRBD1 as D (5 bases). The CDR3 spans 12 residues. Germline V lookup: CDR1 SEHNR, CDR2 FQNEAQ (reference sequence). Trimming removed 5 bases at V and 5 bases at J, with 9 bases between. The chain's CDR3 is CASSAPGYGYTF. CDR3 DNA: TGTGCCAGCAGCGCGCCAGGGTATGGCTACACCTTC.

The rearrangement joins TRBV18 to TRBJ1-5; D remains ambiguous. The CDR3 length is 13 residues. From germline, CDR1 is KGHSH and CDR2 LQKENI. Trimming left V 3 bases short and J 3 bases short, with 6 bases between. The DNA for the CDR3 is TGTGCCAGCTCACCCTCCCCCAATCAGCCCCAGCATTTT. Translated, it gives CASSPSPNQPQHF.

The chain joins TRBV5-6 to TRBJ2-2, with 8 bases matching TRBD1. There are 13 residues in the CDR3. V was clipped by 3 bases and J by 6 bases; unmatched bases: 1. In germline, CDR1 is SGHDT, CDR2 YYEEEE. The CDR3 DNA reads TGTGCCAGCAGCTCACAGGGGGCCGGGGAGCTGTTTTTT. Its protein product is CASSSQGAGELFF.

CDR3 loop: CASSLVRDSLRSNYGYTF. The CDR3 DNA reads as TGTGCCAGCAGCTTGGTTCGGGACAGTCTGCGTTCTAACTATGGCTACACCTTC. The V and J genes are TRBV5-4 and TRBJ1-2; 7 nucleotides line up with TRBD1. Germline V gives CDR1 SGHNT, CDR2 YYREEE (reference sequence). The trim removed 0 bases at V and 0 bases at J, leaving 11 bases unmatched. This CDR3 is built from 18 residues.